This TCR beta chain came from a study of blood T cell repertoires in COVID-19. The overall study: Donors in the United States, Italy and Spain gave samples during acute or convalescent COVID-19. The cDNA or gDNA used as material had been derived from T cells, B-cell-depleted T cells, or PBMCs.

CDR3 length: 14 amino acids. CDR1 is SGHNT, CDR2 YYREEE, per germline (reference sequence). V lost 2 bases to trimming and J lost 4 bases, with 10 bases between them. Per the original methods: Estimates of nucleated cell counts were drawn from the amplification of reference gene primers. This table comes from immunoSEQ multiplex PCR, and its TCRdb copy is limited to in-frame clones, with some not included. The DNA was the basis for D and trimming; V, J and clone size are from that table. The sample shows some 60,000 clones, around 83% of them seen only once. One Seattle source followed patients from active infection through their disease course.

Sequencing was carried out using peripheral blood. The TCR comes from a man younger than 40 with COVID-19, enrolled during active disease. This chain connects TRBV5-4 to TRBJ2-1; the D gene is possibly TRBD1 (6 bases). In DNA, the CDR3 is TGTGCCAGCAGCTTTAGGGACACATACAATGAGCAGTTCTTC. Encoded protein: CASSFRDTYNEQFF. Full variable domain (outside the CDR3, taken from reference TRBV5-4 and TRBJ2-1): ETGVTQSPTHLIKTRGQQVTLRCSSQSGHNTVSWYQQALGQGPQFIFQYYREEENGRGNFPPRFSGLQFPNYSSELNVNALELDDSALYLCASSFRDTYNEQFFGPGTRLTVL.